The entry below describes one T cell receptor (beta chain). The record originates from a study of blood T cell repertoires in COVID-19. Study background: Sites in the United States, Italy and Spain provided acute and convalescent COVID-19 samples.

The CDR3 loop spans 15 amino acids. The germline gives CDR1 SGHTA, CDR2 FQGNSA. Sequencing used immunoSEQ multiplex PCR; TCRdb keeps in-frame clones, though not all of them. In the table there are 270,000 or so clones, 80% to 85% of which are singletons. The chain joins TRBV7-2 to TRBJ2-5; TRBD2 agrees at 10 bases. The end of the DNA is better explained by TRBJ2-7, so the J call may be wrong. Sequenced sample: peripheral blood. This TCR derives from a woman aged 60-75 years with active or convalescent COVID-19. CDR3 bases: TGTGCCAGCAGCTTACAAGCGGGGGGGCTCTACGAGCAGTACTTC. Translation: CASSLQAGGLYEQYF.